Listed here is a single T cell receptor (beta chain). There is no known antigen for this receptor. Base qualities are not provided; no much larger clone lies one nucleotide away. These data originate in a study of blood T cell repertoires in COVID-19 (dated by TCRdb to between 2020 and 2021). Looking at the study overall: Samples from collaborators originated in the United States, Italy and Spain and spanned both the acute and convalescent phases of COVID-19. The prospective study material was composed of cDNA or gDNA derived from T cells, B-cell-depleted T cells, or PBMCs. Deeply sampled blood TCRbeta repertoires from subjects exposed to, actively infected with, or recovered from COVID-19 were included in the dataset. The repertoires were released in a freely available public database meant as a resource for research on the immune response to SARS-CoV-2. The samples were drawn from the first 160 participants of the ongoing ImmuneRACE study and from more than 1,000 subjects provided by 6 global collaborators. A de-identified subject ID, COVID-19 status, age in years and sex were almost always included in the sample metadata. Where available, HLA class I and class II types were obtained from metadata supplied by the sample provider rather than from assay-based typing.

The junction carries 15 bases between V and J, which are trimmed by 0 bases and 8 bases respectively. The CDR3, from cysteine to phenylalanine, totals 15 residues. Only the CDR3 part of the read is kept: 45 bases, read in frame from the first base. For CDR1 and CDR2, the germline V gene lists SGHRS and YFSETQ. The immunoSEQ Assay, a bias-controlled multiplex PCR, was used to amplify TCRbeta CDR3 regions from genomic DNA. The study's processing was this. Nucleated cell counts per sample were estimated from amplification of reference gene primers within the assay. Sequence reads were collapsed and filtered to measure the absolute abundance of every unique TCRbeta CDR3 rearrangement. For each sample, productive Simpson clonality was calculated as the square root of Simpson's diversity index across productive rearrangements. In TCRdb, the immuneACCESS table is reduced to in-frame sequences with V and J assigned. These tables do not hold every clone; where another copy was compared, an unresolved V gene accounts for under half, and the others remain unexplained. V and J calls and clone size are as listed in that table; D and trimming were resolved from the DNA. Counted in this sample were 150,000 to 200,000 clones; approximately 87% of them appeared once. The top ten constitute 11% of the sample.

In Seattle, one collaborating source enrolled patients while the infection was active and tracked those patients longitudinally over the course of disease. Whole blood was collected in K2EDTA tubes by collaborating institutions according to the institutions' own protocols. For TCRbeta analysis, collaborators shipped samples in one of three forms: frozen whole blood, isolated PBMCs, or DNA extracted from either of those sample types. The paper as a whole reports these results and caveats: Clinical and demographic metadata were provided uncurated, with the amount varying by source and participant.

The receptor's source is a woman aged 55-69 years with COVID-19, enrolled during active disease. Recombination joined TRBV5-1 with TRBJ1-3; the D gene cannot be named for sure. Sequenced sample: peripheral blood. The CDR3 protein: CASSLAGVREHTIYF. The bases are TGCGCCAGCAGCTTGGCCGGGGTAAGGGAGCACACCATATATTTT.